This T cell receptor (beta chain) originates from a study of blood T cell repertoires in COVID-19. Germline-derived CDR1 and CDR2 are SEHNR and FQNEAQ (reference sequence). Trimming took 5 bases from V and 7 from J; bases not matched to a gene: 12. CDR3 length: 17 amino acids. Original processing methods: Using reference gene primer amplification, nucleated cell counts were estimated. Here immunoSEQ multiplex PCR was the method, and the copy in TCRdb shows in-frame clones only, minus some. V, J and clone size are taken as reported in that table, and D and trimming were inferred from the DNA itself. The data contain around 290,000 clones, 70% to 90% of them singletons.

This receptor was obtained from a woman in her forties or fifties who had recovered from COVID-19. The sample consisted of peripheral blood. The genes are TRBV7-9 and TRBJ1-4, with 11 bases matching TRBD1. CDR3 DNA: TGTGCCAGCAGCGAAGGACAGGGGGCGACTATCTTTGAAAAACTGTTTTTT. It translates to CASSEGQGATIFEKLFF. The whole variable domain, remainder taken from reference TRBV7-9 and TRBJ1-4, is DTGVSQNPRHKITKRGQNVTFRCDPISEHNRLYWYRQTLGQGPEFLTYFQNEAQLEKSRLLSDRFSAERPKGSFSTLEIQRTEQGDSAMYLCASSEGQGATIFEKLFFGSGTQLSVL.